The 22 T cell receptor beta chains listed next were all sequenced from one sample in a study of graft-versus-host responses after intestinal transplantation. Measured with immunoSEQ multiplex PCR; TCRdb has only the in-frame clones, and not every one. The sample yields around 69,000 clones, around 90% seen once. These receptors' antigens are unknown. Sequences were derived from unstimulated CD8+ T cells sorted from spleen or lymph node cells, sampled before transplant. These receptors all stem from a human donor who was the organ donor for an intestinal transplant.

The chain employs TRBV5-4 and TRBJ2-3; no clear D. The CDR3 has 15 amino acids. The V gene's germline CDR1 is SGHNT and CDR2 YYREEE (reference sequence). Trimming cost V 4 bases and J 0 bases, with 12 bases left between them. This chain's CDR3 is CASSLGAFSTDTQYF. The CDR3 region has the DNA TGTGCCAGCAGCCTGGGTGCGTTCAGCACAGATACGCAGTATTTT. Based on the CDR3 plus reference TRBV5-4 and TRBJ2-3, the full variable domain is ETGVTQSPTHLIKTRGQQVTLRCSSQSGHNTVSWYQQALGQGPQFIFQYYREEENGRGNFPPRFSGLQFPNYSSELNVNALELDDSALYLCASSLGAFSTDTQYFGPGTRLTVL.

The chain is built from TRBV11-2 and TRBJ1-2, with D possibly matching TRBD1 (6 bases). Germline V gene lookup returns CDR1 SGHAT and CDR2 FQNNGV. V dropped 0 bases and J dropped 3 bases, with 11 bases sitting between them. The CDR3 has 15 residues. The CDR3 DNA reads as TGTGCCAGCAGCTTAGACAGGGGACACTACTATGGCTACACCTTC. Its translation is CASSLDRGHYYGYTF.

V is TRBV25-1 and J is TRBJ2-5; D perhaps matches TRBD2 (7 bases). The CDR3 contains 14 residues. Trimming shortened V by 7 bases and J by 2 bases, and 14 bases separated the two germline ends. In germline, CDR1 is MGHDK, CDR2 SYGVNS. The CDR3 loop reads CASTVGGAQETQYF. The CDR3 coding sequence is TGTGCCAGCACGGTGGGGGGGGCACAAGAGACCCAGTACTTC.

V gene TRBV27 combines with J gene TRBJ2-5; 7 bases line up with TRBD1. The germline V gene encodes CDR1 MNHEY and CDR2 SMNVEV (reference sequence). This CDR3 region has 17 residues. Trimming at V came to 4 bases and at J to 3 bases, leaving 14 bases not matched to a gene. CDR3 loop: CASSSLEGARVKETQYF. In DNA form, the CDR3 reads TGTGCCAGCAGTTCCCTCGAGGGGGCTAGGGTTAAAGAGACCCAGTACTTC.

This clone was seen only once. The chain combines TRBV6-6 with TRBJ2-4; D may be TRBD2 (5 bases). Germline CDR1 is MNHNY and CDR2 is SVGAGI (reference sequence). Trimming left V 6 bases short and J 7 bases short, with 13 bases between. The CDR3 is 13 residues long. The CDR3 nucleotides are TGTGCCAGCAGCCCAGGAACGGGGAACATTCAGTACTTC. Its translation: CASSPGTGNIQYF.

This clone has just a few counts. The chain has TRBV27 and TRBJ2-5; TRBD2 aligns across 8 bases. From germline, CDR1 is MNHEY and CDR2 SMNVEV (reference sequence). J was trimmed by 4 bases and V by 3 bases; bases with no gene match: 10. The CDR3 sequence is 16 residues long. The CDR3 DNA follows: TGTGCCAGCAGTTTTAATGCCCCCGCGGGGGGAGAGACCCAGTACTTC. It codes for CASSFNAPAGGETQYF.

The chain joins TRBV5-6 to TRBJ2-5, with 9 bases matching TRBD1. The CDR3 covers 17 residues. J was trimmed by 2 bases and V by 2 bases; bases with no gene match: 10. Germline-derived CDR1 and CDR2 are SGHDT and YYEEEE. As DNA, the CDR3 is TGTGCCAGCAGCTTTTCCACAGGGGGCGCGGGGCAAGAGACCCAGTACTTC. This sequence encodes CASSFSTGGAGQETQYF.

For the CDR3, the DNA is TGTGCCAGCAGCCTACCATCGAACACTGAAGCTTTCTTT. It specifies CASSLPSNTEAFF. The chain is built from TRBV5-6 and TRBJ1-1, with D unresolved. Germline loops: CDR1 SGHDT, CDR2 YYEEEE. The CDR3 loop spans 13 amino acids. V was trimmed by 4 bases and J by 1 base, leaving 8 bases between them.

The gene calls are TRBV9 and TRBJ2-3; D might be TRBD2 (7 bases). Germline V gene data show CDR1 as SGDLS and CDR2 as YYNGEE. The CDR3 consists of 15 residues. V was clipped by 0 bases and J by 4 bases, with 12 bases between them. CDR3 residues: CASSVGAGASDTQYF. DNA of the CDR3: TGTGCCAGCAGCGTAGGGGCGGGGGCGTCAGATACGCAGTATTTT. The entire variable domain, with the rest obtained from reference TRBV9 and TRBJ2-3, is as follows: DSGVTQTPKHLITATGQRVTLRCSPRSGDLSVYWYQQSLDQGLQFLIQYYNGEERAKGNILERFSAQQFPDLHSELNLSSLELGDSALYFCASSVGAGASDTQYFGPGTRLTVL.

This sequence joins TRBV5-8 and TRBJ2-7, with 7 bases matching TRBD1. The V and J ends lost 5 bases and 0 bases, in that order; junction bases with no gene match: 8. The CDR3 is 15 amino acids. The germline gives CDR1 SGHTS, CDR2 YDEGEE. The CDR3 region has the DNA TGTGCCAGCAGTTTTACCGGGACAGCCTCCTACGAGCAGTACGTC. Translation gives CASSFTGTASYEQYV.

The chain links TRBV29-1 to TRBJ2-3; 9 positions match TRBD1. The germline V gene has CDR1 SQVTM and CDR2 ANQGSEA. This CDR3 contains 13 residues. The trim removed 6 bases at V and 4 bases at J, leaving 5 bases unmatched. This CDR3 is CSVKGQGSDTQYF. CDR3 nucleotide sequence: TGCAGCGTCAAAGGACAGGGGTCAGATACGCAGTATTTT.

J is TRBJ2-6 and V is TRBV15, with D possibly being TRBD1 (5 bases). Germline V lookup: CDR1 LNHNV, CDR2 YYDKDF (reference sequence). The CDR3 is made up of 14 amino acids. The V end was cut by 5 bases, the J end by 3 bases, with 8 bases between. CDR3 sequence (DNA): TGTGCCACCAGCGCCAGGGTTGGGGCCAACGTCCTGACTTTC. Its protein product is CATSARVGANVLTF.

Written as DNA, the CDR3 is TGTGCCAGCAGTTGGGACAGCTACGAGCAGTACGTC. The encoded protein is CASSWDSYEQYV. The gene calls are TRBV6-1 and TRBJ2-7, with 7 bases matching TRBD1. This CDR3 is built from 12 residues. With 5 bases clipped from V and 3 bases from J, the junction kept 1 base outside the gene matches. The germline V gene encodes CDR1 MNHNS and CDR2 SASEGT.

V and J are TRBV7-2 and TRBJ1-2; D possibly corresponds to TRBD1 (6 bases). Germline assignment: CDR1 SGHTA and CDR2 FQGNSA. Trimming shortened V by 4 bases and J by 5 bases, and 20 bases separated the two germline ends. CDR3 length: 16 residues. The CDR3 nucleotides are TGTGCCAGCAGCTCCTATCTCGGTGGCAGGGGTTATGGCTACACCTTC. Protein sequence: CASSSYLGGRGYGYTF.

The J gene is TRBJ2-3, the V gene TRBV19; 10 bases fit TRBD2. Losses at the gene ends were 7 bases for V and 3 bases for J; bases not matched to a gene: 13. The germline V gene has CDR1 LNHDA and CDR2 SQIVND (reference sequence). The CDR3 extends over 17 amino acids. CDR3 amino acids: CASTMSLAGVGTDTQYF. Here the CDR3 DNA reads TGTGCCAGTACCATGAGTCTAGCGGGGGTAGGTACAGATACGCAGTATTTT. Full variable domain (outside the CDR3, taken from reference TRBV19 and TRBJ2-3): DGGITQSPKYLFRKEGQNVTLSCEQNLNHDAMYWYRQDPGQGLRLIYYSQIVNDFQKGDIAEGYSVSREKKESFPLTVTSAQKNPTAFYLCASTMSLAGVGTDTQYFGPGTRLTVL.

The chain joins TRBV13 to TRBJ1-3; 9 bases map to TRBD1. The CDR3 covers 16 residues. V dropped 5 bases and J dropped 0; count of bases not matched to a gene: 5. CDR1 PRHDT and CDR2 FYEKMQ come from the germline V gene (reference sequence). For the CDR3, the DNA is TGTGCCAGCAGCACCGGACAGGGGATCTCTGGAAACACCATATATTTT. Protein: CASSTGQGISGNTIYF.

This clone was seen a single time. This chain links TRBV10-1 with TRBJ1-2; D is unresolved. V was shortened by 3 bases and J by 4 bases, with 6 bases between the two germline ends. The length of the CDR3 is 12 residues. Germline values: CDR1 WNHNN, CDR2 SYGVQD (reference sequence). The CDR3 nucleotides are TGCGCCAGCAGTGAAAGCCTCTATGGCTACACCTTC. Protein sequence: CASSESLYGYTF.

The chain recombines TRBV5-6 with TRBJ2-7, with 10 bases aligning to TRBD1. The V segment lost 3 bases and the J segment 6 bases; nucleotides outside the gene matches: 6. The CDR3 covers 14 residues. The germline V gene encodes CDR1 SGHDT and CDR2 YYEEEE. CDR3 DNA sequence: TGTGCCAGCAGCTCGGGACAGGGGATTCTCGAGCAGTACGTC. Its protein product is CASSSGQGILEQYV.

The chain carries TRBV28 and TRBJ1-2; TRBD1 is a possible D gene (6 bases). The CDR3 spans 12 residues. The germline V and J ends were trimmed by 3 bases and 4 bases, with 6 bases remaining between them. CDR1 is MDHEN, CDR2 SYDVKM, per germline. The CDR3 reads CASSFRGYGYTF. CDR3 bases: TGTGCCAGCAGTTTCAGGGGCTATGGCTACACCTTC.

The rearrangement links TRBV6-6 to TRBJ2-1; TRBD2 aligns across 13 bases. Germline V CDR1 and CDR2: MNHNY, SVGAGI (reference sequence). The CDR3 has 15 residues. The V gene end was trimmed by 6 bases and the J gene end by 9 bases; junction bases not matched to a gene: 8. The CDR3 here is CASRSTSGGRGEQFF. The CDR3 nucleotides read TGTGCCAGCAGGTCGACTAGCGGGGGGCGGGGTGAGCAGTTCTTC.

The rearrangement uses TRBV10-2 and TRBJ1-1, with D uncertain. Looked up from germline, CDR1 is WSHSY and CDR2 is SAAADI. The CDR3 contains 12 residues. V was pared by 6 bases and J by 6 bases, with 11 bases between. The CDR3 is CASRASNPEAFF. The CDR3 DNA is TGCGCCAGCAGGGCATCGAATCCTGAAGCTTTCTTT.

This chain links TRBV11-2 with TRBJ2-7; D gene ambiguous. The CDR3 has 14 residues. CDR1 SGHAT and CDR2 FQNNGV come from the germline V gene. Between the trimmed V and J ends, which lost 5 bases and 0 bases, there was a span of 11 bases. CDR3 loop: CASSPFVGSYEQYV. In nucleotides, the CDR3 is TGTGCCAGCAGCCCCTTCGTGGGCTCCTACGAGCAGTACGTC.